These 14 T cell receptor beta chains came from one sample sequenced in a study of T cells in Graves' hyperthyroidism and ophthalmopathy. Amplified regions were TCR beta CDR3 sequences from RNA transcripts. During a first-round RT-PCR of the TCR CDR3, the HTBI primer set was used. TCRdb reprocessed the multiplex PCR reads with MiXCR, giving one entry per CDR3 protein. The profile shows a few hundred thousand distinct CDR3 sequences, about 14% of them singletons. The sequenced material came from blood. Receptors originate from a middle-aged woman with Graves' hyperthyroidism that later progressed to Graves' ophthalmopathy.

This clonotype was seen repeatedly, ten times or more. The V and J genes are TRBV18 and TRBJ2-7, with 10 bases fitting TRBD2. This CDR3 contains 15 residues. V trimming: 2 bases; J trimming: 4 bases; junction bases outside the gene matches: 5. Germline CDR1 KGHSH, CDR2 LQKENI. CDR3 sequence reads: CASSPWTSGRYEQYF. In DNA, the CDR3 is TGTGCCAGCTCACCATGGACTAGCGGCCGATACGAGCAGTACTTC. The full variable domain, in which reference TRBV18 and TRBJ2-7 provide the parts outside the CDR3, is NAGVMQNPRHLVRRRGQEARLRCSPMKGHSHVYWYRQLPEEGLKFMVYLQKENIIDESGMPKERFSAEFPKEGPSILRIQQVVRGDSAAYFCASSPWTSGRYEQYFGPGTRLTVT.

This chain uses TRBV5-6 with TRBJ1-5; 8 nucleotides line up with TRBD1. Germline loops: CDR1 SGHDT, CDR2 YYEEEE. CDR3 length equals 15 residues. The V segment lost 3 bases and the J segment 5 bases; nucleotides outside the gene matches: 7. The CDR3 sequence: CASSSSDRVDQPQHF. The DNA of the CDR3 is TGTGCCAGCAGCTCGTCGGACAGGGTCGATCAGCCCCAGCATTTT.

The genes are TRBV6-1 and TRBJ1-6; D unresolved. The CDR3 totals 15 residues. Germline V CDR1 and CDR2: MNHNS, SASEGT. V was clipped by 6 bases and J by 2 bases, with 11 bases between them. The CDR3 loop is CASRRNRAYNSPLHF. Written as DNA, the CDR3 is TGTGCCAGCAGGCGAAATAGGGCCTATAATTCACCCCTCCACTTT.

The rearrangement joins TRBV28 to TRBJ2-1, with 10 bases matching TRBD2. CDR1 MDHEN and CDR2 SYDVKM come from the germline V gene. CDR3 size: 16 residues. With V trimmed by 6 bases and J by 9 bases, 14 bases remained unmatched. For the CDR3, the DNA is TGTGCCAGCAGCCAAGCCGCTAGCGGGAGATGGGGTGAGCAGTTCTTC. Translating gives CASSQAASGRWGEQFF.

This clonotype was observed at least ten times. This sequence joins TRBV7-9 and TRBJ1-3; D is ambiguous. This CDR3 is 15 amino acids long. CDR1 is SEHNR and CDR2 is FQNEAQ in the germline V gene (reference sequence). V shed 1 base and J shed 4 bases, with 11 bases lying between them. CDR3 DNA: TGTGCCAGCAGCTTAGATCCGAACCCGGGAAACACCATATATTTT. Encoded protein: CASSLDPNPGNTIYF. The variable domain in full, with the rest retrieved from reference TRBV7-9 and TRBJ1-3, is DTGVSQNPRHKITKRGQNVTFRCDPISEHNRLYWYRQTLGQGPEFLTYFQNEAQLEKSRLLSDRFSAERPKGSFSTLEIQRTEQGDSAMYLCASSLDPNPGNTIYFGEGSWLTVV.

This chain connects TRBV7-9 to TRBJ1-1, with 10 bases fitting TRBD1. V was clipped by 5 bases and J by 5 bases; unmatched bases: 8. Germline V gene data show CDR1 as SEHNR and CDR2 as FQNEAQ (reference sequence). The CDR3 spans 15 residues. The DNA for the CDR3 is TGTGCCAGCAGCGGGACAGGGGCAGAGGTGACTGAAGCTTTCTTT. Translated, it gives CASSGTGAEVTEAFF.

This clonotype came up many times. J is TRBJ1-5 and V is TRBV28, with TRBD1 matching over 8 bases. Germline V gives CDR1 MDHEN, CDR2 SYDVKM. Unmatched junction bases numbered 13, after V lost 6 bases and J lost 9 bases. The CDR3 contains 15 residues. This CDR3 is CASRSGQGDWAPQHF. DNA of the CDR3: TGTGCCAGCAGGTCAGGACAGGGTGACTGGGCGCCCCAGCATTTT.

The CDR3 sequence is CSALVGLAKNIQYF. CDR3 coding DNA: TGCAGTGCTCTAGTAGGTCTAGCCAAAAACATTCAGTACTTC. The chain links TRBV20-1 to TRBJ2-4; D not certain. Germline CDR1 DFQATT, CDR2 SNEGSKA (reference sequence). Trimming stripped 5 bases from V and 0 bases from J, with 11 bases between. The CDR3 contains 14 residues.

This chain links TRBV27 with TRBJ2-7; tentative D call: TRBD2 (7 bases). CDR1 is MNHEY, CDR2 SMNVEV, per germline (reference sequence). This CDR3 contains 16 residues. V gave up 5 bases and J gave up 0 bases, with 17 bases separating them. The CDR3 loop reads CASSPYGGGGSYEQYF. In nucleotides, the CDR3 is TGTGCCAGCAGTCCATACGGGGGAGGGGGCTCCTACGAGCAGTACTTC.

This clonotype has a count of ten or more. The chain joins TRBV5-5 to TRBJ1-5, with D perhaps TRBD1 (6 bases). Per the germline V gene, CDR1 is SGHKS and CDR2 is YYEKEE (reference sequence). The CDR3 spans 13 residues. With 3 bases removed from V and 5 bases from J, the gap between germline ends came to 9 bases. The CDR3 protein is CASSSDSYQPQHF. The CDR3 region has the DNA TGTGCCAGCAGCTCGGACAGCTATCAGCCCCAGCATTTT.

This chain uses TRBV19 with TRBJ2-7; 11 bases map to TRBD2. V trimming: 6 bases; J trimming: 4 bases; junction bases outside the gene matches: 2. The CDR3 spans 13 residues. Germline V lookup: CDR1 LNHDA, CDR2 SQIVND (reference sequence). CDR3 DNA: TGTGCCAGTAGGACTAGCGGGGAATACGAGCAGTACTTC. As protein: CASRTSGEYEQYF.

This clonotype was seen ten or more times. This sequence joins TRBV11-2 and TRBJ2-7, with D tentatively TRBD1 (5 bases). Germline V lookup: CDR1 SGHAT, CDR2 FQNNGV. The V gene lost 5 bases and the J gene lost 2 bases, with 25 bases spanning the gap. This CDR3 spans 18 amino acids. The CDR3 sequence: CASSPLNRPRGQAYEQYF. CDR3 sequence (DNA): TGTGCCAGCAGCCCTCTGAATCGGCCAAGGGGCCAAGCCTACGAGCAGTACTTC.

The DNA of the CDR3 is TGTGCCAGCAGTTTAATCGAAGGGGGCGCAGATACGCAGTATTTT. Amino acid sequence: CASSLIEGGADTQYF. The chain combines TRBV28 with TRBJ2-3; TRBD1 aligns across 7 bases. Per the germline V gene, CDR1 is MDHEN and CDR2 is SYDVKM. CDR3 length: 15 amino acids. V lost 2 bases to trimming and J lost 4 bases; unmatched junction nucleotides: 6.

CDR3 protein: CASGLVAGQLNTEAFF. The CDR3 DNA follows: TGTGCTAGTGGTTTGGTAGCGGGACAGTTGAACACTGAAGCTTTCTTT. The chain recombines TRBV12-5 with TRBJ1-1, with 7 positions matching TRBD1. Germline CDR1 reads LGHNT; CDR2 reads FRNRAP. V trimming: 0 bases; J trimming: 0 bases; junction bases outside the gene matches: 4. The CDR3 runs to 16 residues.